These 26 T cell receptor beta chains originate from one sample sequenced in a study of OX40 agonist ivuxolimab in advanced cancers. Some clones are missing from TCRdb's copy, which holds only in-frame ones; the method was immunoSEQ multiplex PCR. The table has about 50,000 clones, around 85% seen once. The sequences come from CD4+ or CD8+ T cells sorted from blood, collected in a trial of the OX40 agonist ivuxolimab. The receptors were gathered from an adult with an advanced solid tumor such as melanoma, head and neck, liver or kidney cancer.

The chain carries TRBV6-1 and TRBJ2-1; 9 positions agree with TRBD1. The CDR3 is 15 amino acids. CDR1 is MNHNS and CDR2 is SASEGT in the germline V gene. V shed 7 bases, J shed 0 bases, and the junction held 4 bases outside the gene matches. The CDR3 nucleotides are TGTGCCAGCACGGAGGACAGGGGCTCCTACAATGAGCAGTTCTTC. Protein: CASTEDRGSYNEQFF.

The CDR3 DNA follows: TGCGCCAGCAGGGTACTAGCGGGATCTGGCCCAGATACGCAGTATTTT. Its protein product is CASRVLAGSGPDTQYF. The gene calls are TRBV10-2 and TRBJ2-3, with 10 bases fitting TRBD2. The CDR3 is 16 amino acids. Unmatched junction bases numbered 10, after V lost 6 bases and J lost 4 bases. CDR1 and CDR2 (germline): WSHSY, SAAADI.

CDR3 in DNA: TGCAGCGTTGATACCCCTAGCGGGAGTGGCTATGAGCAGTTCTTC. As protein: CSVDTPSGSGYEQFF. The chain is built from TRBV29-1 and TRBJ2-1; 10 nucleotides match TRBD2. Per the germline V gene, CDR1 is SQVTM and CDR2 is ANQGSEA. Trimming removed 3 bases from V and 8 bases from J; junction bases left unmatched: 10. CDR3 size: 15 residues.

This clone has a handful of counts. Compared with germline, one end of the junction differs, possibly owing to a read error. The CDR3 is CASSDGGKHIQYF. The CDR3 DNA reads TGTGCCAGCAGTGACGGAGGCAAACACATTCAGTACTTC. The genes are TRBV2 and TRBJ2-4, with D tentatively TRBD2 (5 bases). Germline V CDR1 and CDR2: SNHLY, FYNNEI. The CDR3 is made up of 13 amino acids.

This rearrangement joins TRBV5-1 to TRBJ2-2, with D possibly being TRBD2 (5 bases). Germline V gives CDR1 SGHRS, CDR2 YFSETQ. Trimming pared 9 bases from V and 3 bases from J, leaving 21 bases between. This CDR3 region has 16 residues. The CDR3: CATRGLPTAYTGELFF. The CDR3 bases are TGCGCCACCCGCGGACTTCCCACTGCCTACACCGGGGAGCTGTTTTTT.

This clone was detected once. The chain uses TRBV6-1 and TRBJ2-1; 7 nucleotides align to TRBD2. The CDR3 is made up of 16 amino acids. CDR1 MNHNS and CDR2 SASEGT come from the germline V gene. The J segment lost 0 bases and the V segment lost 1 base, leaving 3 bases of the junction unmatched. CDR3 region: CASSEDRTSSYNEQFF. Written as DNA, the CDR3 is TGTGCCAGCAGTGAAGACAGGACTAGCTCCTACAATGAGCAGTTCTTC.

V is TRBV6-5 and J is TRBJ1-2, with 8 bases that match TRBD1. Trimming removed 6 bases from V and 0 bases from J; junction bases left unmatched: 6. This CDR3 has 15 residues. CDR1 is MNHEY and CDR2 is SVGAGI in the germline V gene. The CDR3 DNA reads as TGTGCCAGCAGGGGGACAGGACCGCCTAACTATGGCTACACCTTC. Its translation: CASRGTGPPNYGYTF.

The chain has TRBV5-5 and TRBJ2-1; a possible D gene is TRBD1 (7 bases). Germline lookup yields CDR1 SGHKS and CDR2 YYEKEE (reference sequence). With 1 base removed from V and 8 bases from J, the gap between germline ends came to 22 bases. This CDR3 comprises 17 residues. CDR3 DNA: TGTGCCAGCAGCTTGCGGCTAGCGACAGGGCTGATCCATGAGCAGTTCTTC. Translation: CASSLRLATGLIHEQFF.

The chain has TRBV7-9 and TRBJ1-4, with a tentative D call TRBD1 (5 bases). V lost 3 bases and J lost 7, with 15 bases in between. Germline CDR1 and CDR2: SEHNR and FQNEAQ (reference sequence). This CDR3 has 15 amino acids. The CDR3 region has the DNA TGTGCCAGCAGCTTTCAGGGTGGAAGGAGTGAAAAACTGTTTTTT. This codes for CASSFQGGRSEKLFF.

J is TRBJ1-1 and V is TRBV5-8; 7 nucleotides align to TRBD1. The J segment lost 5 bases and the V segment lost 0 bases, leaving 7 bases of the junction unmatched. The CDR3 sequence is 15 residues long. The germline gives CDR1 SGHTS, CDR2 YDEGEE. The CDR3 reads CASSLDRTGVTEAFF. The CDR3 DNA sequence: TGTGCCAGCAGCTTGGATAGGACAGGAGTAACTGAAGCTTTCTTT.

This clone was seen more than once but under ten times. The chain is built from TRBV5-1 and TRBJ1-1, with a possible D match to TRBD1 (6 bases). V dropped 4 bases and J dropped 8 bases, with 12 bases sitting between them. The CDR3 is 12 amino acids. Per germline, CDR1 SGHRS and CDR2 YFSETQ. CDR3 protein: CASSVSRGEAFF. DNA of the CDR3: TGCGCCAGCAGCGTATCCAGGGGCGAAGCTTTCTTT.

CDR3: CASSEALVAGYTDTQYF. The CDR3 nucleotides are TGTGCCAGCAGTGAAGCGCTTGTTGCGGGGTACACAGATACGCAGTATTTT. This chain joins TRBV6-1 and TRBJ2-3; the D gene is possibly TRBD2 (6 bases). The germline gives CDR1 MNHNS, CDR2 SASEGT. The CDR3 consists of 17 residues. V dropped 0 bases and J dropped 2 bases, with 15 bases sitting between them.

This clone came up a few times. The V and J genes are TRBV7-9 and TRBJ1-2, with D perhaps matching TRBD1 (6 bases). Trimming took 5 bases from V and 1 from J, leaving 14 bases between them. The germline CDR1 and CDR2 sequences are SEHNR and FQNEAQ (reference sequence). The CDR3 length is 15 residues. CDR3 nucleotide sequence: TGTGCCAGCAGCACGGGGACACCGCTTAACTATGGCTACACCTTC. Translation gives CASSTGTPLNYGYTF.

V usage is TRBV27 and J usage is TRBJ2-1; 10 bases are shared with TRBD1. V was pared by 2 bases and J by 7 bases, with 8 bases of the junction left unmatched. Per germline, CDR1 MNHEY and CDR2 SMNVEV (reference sequence). The CDR3 totals 16 residues. For the CDR3, the DNA is TGTGCCAGCAGTTTAGATCCGGGACAGGGGTATAATGAGCAGTTCTTC. This gives the protein CASSLDPGQGYNEQFF.

The rearrangement joins TRBV6-5 to TRBJ1-5, with 7 bases lining up with TRBD1. The V and J ends lost 5 bases and 6 bases, in that order; junction bases with no gene match: 7. The CDR3 has 14 amino acids. Germline V gives CDR1 MNHEY, CDR2 SVGAGI. This CDR3 is CASSPTGSGQPQHF. As DNA, the CDR3 is TGTGCCAGCAGTCCGACAGGGTCGGGTCAGCCCCAGCATTTT.

The chain combines TRBV18 with TRBJ1-5, with 10 bases aligning to TRBD1. CDR3 size: 19 residues. V trimming: 2 bases; J trimming: 6 bases; junction bases outside the gene matches: 16. Germline V CDR1 and CDR2: KGHSH, LQKENI. The CDR3: CASSPDRGRRGVSGQPQHF. CDR3 in DNA: TGTGCCAGCTCACCAGACAGGGGGCGCCGGGGTGTAAGCGGTCAGCCCCAGCATTTT.

This clone has only one observation. The chain is built from TRBV10-2 and TRBJ2-7; TRBD2 aligns across 12 bases. V lost 2 bases to trimming and J lost 4 bases; unmatched junction nucleotides: 9. The CDR3 is 17 amino acids. CDR1 is WSHSY and CDR2 is SAAADI in the germline V gene. The CDR3: CASSEPRTSGNLYEQYF. The CDR3 bases are TGCGCCAGCAGTGAGCCGCGGACTAGCGGGAACCTTTACGAGCAGTACTTC.

V usage is TRBV2 and J usage is TRBJ1-1; a possible D gene is TRBD1 (5 bases). Per germline, CDR1 SNHLY and CDR2 FYNNEI. Trimming took 5 bases from V and 5 from J, leaving 24 bases between them. The CDR3 sequence is 17 residues long. CDR3 amino acids: CASSLSQGRFGRTEAFF. CDR3 bases: TGTGCCAGCAGTTTGAGTCAGGGCCGGTTCGGTCGGACTGAAGCTTTCTTT.

This sequence joins TRBV14 and TRBJ1-5; no clear D. Germline loops: CDR1 SGHDN, CDR2 FVKESK. This CDR3 contains 13 residues. V was shortened by 0 bases and J by 7 bases, with 7 bases between the two germline ends. In DNA form, the CDR3 reads TGTGCCAGCAGCCAAGATCTGGGGCAGCCCCAGCATTTT. Encoded protein: CASSQDLGQPQHF.

This rearrangement joins TRBV15 to TRBJ2-5; D could derive from TRBD1 or TRBD2 (6 bases each). This CDR3 comprises 14 residues. V dropped 5 bases and J dropped 13 bases, with 23 bases sitting between them. The germline gives CDR1 LNHNV, CDR2 YYDKDF (reference sequence). In DNA, the CDR3 is TGTGCCACCAGCCCCTCTTGGGGGCGACTAGTTCCGTACTTC. Translating gives CATSPSWGRLVPYF.

J is TRBJ1-2 and V is TRBV6-5; D uncertain. The CDR3 sequence is 15 residues long. V lost 7 bases and J lost 0, with 15 bases in between. CDR1 is MNHEY, CDR2 SVGAGI, per germline. The CDR3 sequence: CASTKAGSANYGYTF. In DNA, the CDR3 is TGTGCCAGCACCAAAGCAGGATCAGCTAACTATGGCTACACCTTC.

The chain combines TRBV6-5 with TRBJ2-1, with D tentatively TRBD2 (5 bases). Trimming removed 8 bases at V and 2 bases at J, with 16 bases between. Germline V gene lookup returns CDR1 MNHEY and CDR2 SVGAGI. The CDR3 consists of 15 residues. CDR3 in amino acids: CASSRTGKPYNEQFF. The DNA for the CDR3 is TGTGCCAGCTCCCGGACGGGGAAACCCTACAATGAGCAGTTCTTC.

The chain is built from TRBV6-5 and TRBJ2-3; D uncertain. The CDR3 covers 11 residues. Germline values: CDR1 MNHEY, CDR2 SVGAGI. V was shortened by 8 bases and J by 1 base, with 4 bases between the two germline ends. The DNA of the CDR3 is TGTGCCAGCGAAGGCACAGATACGCAGTATTTT. Protein sequence: CASEGTDTQYF.

This chain uses TRBV4-1 with TRBJ1-1, with a weak D call TRBD1 (5 bases). V lost 0 bases and J lost 5, with 13 bases in between. Per the germline V gene, CDR1 is MGHRA and CDR2 is YSYEKL. This CDR3 is built from 15 residues. CDR3 sequence reads: CASSQETVSYTEAFF. CDR3 DNA sequence: TGCGCCAGCAGCCAAGAGACAGTATCTTATACTGAAGCTTTCTTT.

The chain joins TRBV19 to TRBJ2-7; D gene ambiguous. The CDR3 is made up of 11 amino acids. With 8 bases removed from V and 5 bases from J, the gap between germline ends came to 10 bases. Germline V gene sequence: CDR1 LNHDA, CDR2 SQIVND (reference sequence). CDR3 amino acids: CASGRADEQYF. The DNA of the CDR3 is TGTGCCAGTGGACGGGCGGACGAGCAGTACTTC.

CDR3: CASSLIGIHEQFF. CDR3 bases: TGTGCCAGCAGCTTAATCGGAATCCATGAGCAGTTCTTC. V usage is TRBV7-3 and J usage is TRBJ2-1; D is uncertain. The CDR3 extends over 13 amino acids. CDR1 is SGHTA and CDR2 is FQGTGA in the germline V gene. Trimming shortened V by 1 base and J by 8 bases, and 9 bases separated the two germline ends.